This T cell receptor (beta chain) emerged from a study of cytomegalovirus exposure and HLA in healthy donors. Study-level points and caveats: Looking again later, the authors saw that most CMV-associated TCR beta chains seemed HLA-restricted. In a later analysis, a missense DCLRE1C variant was linked to TCR beta V- and J-gene trimming.

The germline CDR1 and CDR2 sequences are MNHEY and SVGAGI. The CDR3 is 13 amino acids. Turning to this clone: Its antigen is as yet unknown. The germline gene is not matched at one end of the junction; a read error may be the cause.

The PCR had 60 Vbeta and 13 Jbeta primers. Original processing notes: Approximately 12 million of some 80 million unique TCR beta chains were shared, per a later count. Assay used: immunoSEQ multiplex PCR; TCRdb lists only in-frame clones, some missing. V, J and clone size are taken as reported in that table, and D and trimming were inferred from the DNA itself. The sample yields 250,000 to 350,000 clones, 75% to 90% seen once. The rearrangement uses TRBV6-5 and TRBJ1-2; a weak D match, TRBD1 (6 bases). The receptor's source is a middle-aged man in good health and CMV-seropositive. The source material was PBMCs. The CDR3 DNA sequence: TGTGCCGGCAGTTCTCAAGGGGGAGATGGCTACACCTTC. Its translation is CAGSSQGGDGYTF.